Shown below are 21 T cell receptor beta chains from a single sample sequenced in a study of T cell responses to AZD1222 COVID-19 vaccine. Data came from immunoSEQ multiplex PCR; TCRdb stores just in-frame clones and leaves some out. Found here are approximately 150,000 clones, roughly 92% of them singletons; the top ten hold around 2.6%. The specimen comprised peripheral blood, sampled on day 0 of AZD1222 vaccination. Receptors were obtained from an adult in good health.

V is TRBV6-5 and J is TRBJ2-7, with 7 bases lining up with TRBD2. With 7 bases clipped from V and 6 bases from J, the junction kept 6 bases outside the gene matches. Per germline, CDR1 MNHEY and CDR2 SVGAGI. This CDR3 is built from 12 residues. In DNA form, the CDR3 reads TGTGCCAGCACCAAAATAGCGGGCGAGCAGTACTTC. Its translation: CASTKIAGEQYF.

Only one count was recorded for this clone. The gene calls are TRBV28 and TRBJ1-1; D might be TRBD1 (5 bases). The CDR3 totals 13 residues. The germline CDR1 and CDR2 sequences are MDHEN and SYDVKM. The V end lost 5 bases, the J end lost 10 bases, and 17 bases lay between the germline ends. CDR3 sequence: CASSPHSGGGAFF. Written as DNA, the CDR3 is TGTGCCAGCAGTCCCCATTCGGGGGGGGGAGCTTTCTTT.

This chain connects TRBV2 to TRBJ2-7; 8 nucleotides line up with TRBD2. CDR3 length: 14 residues. Trimming cost V 8 bases and J 2 bases; bases outside gene matches: 8. Germline V CDR1 and CDR2: SNHLY, FYNNEI. The CDR3 DNA is TGTGCCAGCTCGGGAGGGTACGCACCCTACGAGCAGTACTTC. The encoded protein is CASSGGYAPYEQYF.

The V gene is TRBV6-2 or TRBV6-3, the J gene TRBJ1-1; perhaps TRBD1 as D (5 bases). CDR3 length: 16 amino acids. Looked up from germline, CDR1 is MNHEY and CDR2 is SVGEGT. Trimming pared 2 bases from V and 1 base from J, leaving 14 bases between. The CDR3 sequence is CASSYGQGQGNTEAFF. In DNA form, the CDR3 reads TGTGCCAGCAGTTACGGGCAGGGCCAGGGGAACACTGAAGCTTTCTTT.

The genes are TRBV7-9 and TRBJ2-1; D gene unclear. This CDR3 has 11 residues. Germline values: CDR1 SEHNR, CDR2 FQNEAQ (reference sequence). V was pared by 3 bases and J by 5 bases, with 2 bases between. CDR3 protein: CASSLNNEQFF. The DNA for the CDR3 is TGTGCCAGCAGCTTGAACAATGAGCAGTTCTTC.

The J gene is TRBJ1-2, the V gene TRBV10-3; weak D call: TRBD1 (5 bases). CDR3 size: 12 residues. From germline, CDR1 is ENHRY and CDR2 SYGVKD. Trimming pared 8 bases from V and 8 bases from J, leaving 15 bases between. The CDR3 bases are TGTGCCATCGCCGGCCCCGAGGGGGGCTACACCTTC. It translates to CAIAGPEGGYTF.

V gene TRBV24-1 combines with J gene TRBJ1-1, with TRBD1 matching over 7 bases. This CDR3 has 13 residues. Germline V CDR1 and CDR2: KGHDR, SFDVKD. The junction had 7 bases not matched to a gene; V was cut back by 9 bases and J by 4 bases. CDR3 region: CATGRQGSTEAFF. The DNA for the CDR3 is TGTGCCACCGGGAGACAGGGATCCACTGAAGCTTTCTTT.

CDR3 nucleotide sequence: TGTGCCAGTCACCCCAGGGGGTACAATGAGCAGTTCTTC. Residues: CASHPRGYNEQFF. The chain links TRBV19 to TRBJ2-1; TRBD1 matches 7 bases. Germline lookup yields CDR1 LNHDA and CDR2 SQIVND (reference sequence). V lost 8 bases to trimming and J lost 4 bases; unmatched junction nucleotides: 5. The CDR3 loop spans 13 amino acids.

The chain uses TRBV30 and TRBJ2-3; 9 positions agree with TRBD2. Per germline, CDR1 GTSNPN and CDR2 SVGIG (reference sequence). V gave up 3 bases and J gave up 3 bases; unmatched junction bases: 4. The CDR3 contains 14 residues. This chain's CDR3 is CAWSSSGATDTQYF. The CDR3 DNA reads TGTGCCTGGAGCTCTAGCGGGGCAACAGATACGCAGTATTTT.

The chain links TRBV18 to TRBJ2-7; D unclear. This CDR3 is 13 amino acids long. V dropped 5 bases and J dropped 1 base, with 9 bases sitting between them. The germline gives CDR1 KGHSH, CDR2 LQKENI. DNA of the CDR3: TGTGCCAGCTCAAACTCGAGGTCCTACGAGCAGTACTTC. It translates to CASSNSRSYEQYF.

CDR3 residues: CASSPGLRVNEQFF. The CDR3 nucleotides are TGTGCCAGCAGCCCGGGGCTACGGGTCAATGAGCAGTTCTTC. The chain joins TRBV27 to TRBJ2-1, with D possibly being TRBD1 or TRBD2 (5 bases each). This CDR3 region has 14 residues. Germline CDR1 and CDR2: MNHEY and SMNVEV (reference sequence). V lost 6 bases and J 6 bases, leaving 15 bases between the germline ends.

The rearrangement uses TRBV11-2 and TRBJ2-2; tentatively, D is TRBD1 or TRBD2 (5 bases each). Deletions cut 0 bases from V and 0 bases from J, with 11 bases between. The CDR3 spans 17 residues. The germline V gene encodes CDR1 SGHAT and CDR2 FQNNGV. CDR3 protein: CASSLDPGTTNTGELFF. The CDR3 DNA follows: TGTGCCAGCAGCTTAGATCCCGGGACCACGAACACCGGGGAGCTGTTTTTT.

The chain recombines TRBV4-2 with TRBJ1-2; 8 bases are a match to TRBD1. The junction had 7 bases not matched to a gene; V was cut back by 0 bases and J by 4 bases. Germline V gene lookup returns CDR1 LGHNA and CDR2 YNFKEQ. This CDR3 contains 16 residues. The CDR3 nucleotides read TGTGCCAGCAGCCAAGATACAGGGGGTGCAAGCTATGGCTACACCTTC. It is translated as CASSQDTGGASYGYTF.

The chain has TRBV2 and TRBJ1-5; 8 bases are shared with TRBD1. V was clipped by 6 bases and J by 0 bases; unmatched bases: 7. Germline CDR1 reads SNHLY; CDR2 reads FYNNEI. This CDR3 is built from 16 residues. The CDR3 loop is CASRPLQGDSNQPQHF. CDR3 sequence (DNA): TGTGCCAGCAGACCCTTACAGGGGGATAGCAATCAGCCCCAGCATTTT. Drawing the rest from reference TRBV2 and TRBJ1-5, the complete variable domain is EPEVTQTPSHQVTQMGQEVILRCVPISNHLYFYWYRQILGQKVEFLVSFYNNEISEKSEIFDDQFSVERPDGSNFTLKIRSTKLEDSAMYFCASRPLQGDSNQPQHFGDGTRLSIL.

The V call is TRBV2, the J call TRBJ1-4; perhaps TRBD1 as D (5 bases). The V gene lost 1 base and the J gene lost 6 bases, with 12 bases spanning the gap. This CDR3 region has 15 residues. Germline V lookup: CDR1 SNHLY, CDR2 FYNNEI. As DNA, the CDR3 is TGTGCCAGCAGTGAAGACCAGGGCCGGGATGAAAAACTGTTTTTT. Its translation is CASSEDQGRDEKLFF.

The chain is built from TRBV5-1 and TRBJ1-1; 7 nucleotides line up with TRBD1. The J segment lost 0 bases and the V segment lost 0 bases, leaving 8 bases of the junction unmatched. Germline V gene data show CDR1 as SGHRS and CDR2 as YFSETQ. This CDR3 has 17 residues. The CDR3 here is CASSLVQGGSMNTEAFF. In DNA, the CDR3 is TGCGCCAGCAGCTTGGTCCAAGGGGGCTCAATGAACACTGAAGCTTTCTTT.

The rearrangement links TRBV2 to TRBJ1-3, with no clear D. Germline lookup yields CDR1 SNHLY and CDR2 FYNNEI. The length of the CDR3 is 14 residues. Trimming left V 8 bases short and J 0 bases short, with 11 bases between. CDR3 in DNA: TGTGCCAGCCGCACCACGAGCTCTGGAAACACCATATATTTT. Protein: CASRTTSSGNTIYF.

The rearrangement links TRBV29-1 to TRBJ1-2; possible D gene TRBD1, 5 bases. Between the trimmed V and J ends, which lost 0 bases and 4 bases, there was a span of 12 bases. The germline gives CDR1 SQVTM, CDR2 ANQGSEA. This CDR3 contains 14 residues. In nucleotides, the CDR3 is TGCAGCGTTGAAGATCCCCCGGGGGGCTATGGCTACACCTTC. It yields the protein CSVEDPPGGYGYTF. Full variable domain (outside the CDR3, taken from reference TRBV29-1 and TRBJ1-2): SAVISQKPSRDICQRGTSLTIQCQVDSQVTMMFWYRQQPGQSLTLIATANQGSEATYESGFVIDKFPISRPNLTFSTLTVSNMSPEDSSIYLCSVEDPPGGYGYTFGSGTRLTVV.

The V and J genes are TRBV18 and TRBJ2-5; 12 bases line up with TRBD2. The V and J ends lost 4 bases and 4 bases, in that order; junction bases with no gene match: 7. CDR1 KGHSH and CDR2 LQKENI come from the germline V gene. The CDR3 has 16 amino acids. The CDR3 is CASSLPGLAGGETQYF. In DNA, the CDR3 is TGTGCCAGCTCACTCCCGGGACTAGCGGGTGGAGAGACCCAGTACTTC. Filled out from reference TRBV18 and TRBJ2-5, the complete variable domain reads NAGVMQNPRHLVRRRGQEARLRCSPMKGHSHVYWYRQLPEEGLKFMVYLQKENIIDESGMPKERFSAEFPKEGPSILRIQQVVRGDSAAYFCASSLPGLAGGETQYFGPGTRLLVL.

This rearrangement joins TRBV6-5 to TRBJ2-2; possible D gene TRBD1, 5 bases. The V end lost 11 bases, the J end lost 1 base, and 17 bases lay between the germline ends. This CDR3 has 15 residues. From germline, CDR1 is MNHEY and CDR2 SVGAGI. For the CDR3, the DNA is TGTGCCGTAATCCACGGACACCTGAACACCGGGGAGCTGTTTTTT. Protein: CAVIHGHLNTGELFF.

The V and J genes are TRBV7-2 and TRBJ1-6, with TRBD1 identical over 7 bases. Germline V gives CDR1 SGHTA, CDR2 FQGNSA. V lost 4 bases, J lost 7 bases, and 4 bases stayed unmatched. CDR3 length: 14 amino acids. The CDR3 sequence is CASSSGGKNSPLHF. CDR3 in DNA: TGTGCCAGCAGCTCAGGGGGTAAGAATTCACCCCTCCACTTT. The variable domain in full, completed from reference TRBV7-2 and TRBJ1-6, reads GAGVSQSPSNKVTEKGKDVELRCDPISGHTALYWYRQSLGQGLEFLIYFQGNSAPDKSGLPSDRFSAERTGGSVSTLTIQRTQQEDSAVYLCASSSGGKNSPLHFGNGTRLTVT.